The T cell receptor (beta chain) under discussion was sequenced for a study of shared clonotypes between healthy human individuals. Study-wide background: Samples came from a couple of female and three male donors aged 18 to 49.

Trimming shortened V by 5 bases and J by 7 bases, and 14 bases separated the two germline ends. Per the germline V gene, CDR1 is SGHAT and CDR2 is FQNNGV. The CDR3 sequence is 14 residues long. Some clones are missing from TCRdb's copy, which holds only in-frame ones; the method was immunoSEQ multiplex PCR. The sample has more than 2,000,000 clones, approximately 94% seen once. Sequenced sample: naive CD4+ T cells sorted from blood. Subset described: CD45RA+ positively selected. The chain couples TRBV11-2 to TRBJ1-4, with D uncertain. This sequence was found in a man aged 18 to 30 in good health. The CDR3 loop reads CASSLERLSEKLFF. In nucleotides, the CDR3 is TGTGCCAGCAGCCTGGAGAGGCTTAGTGAAAAACTGTTTTTT.